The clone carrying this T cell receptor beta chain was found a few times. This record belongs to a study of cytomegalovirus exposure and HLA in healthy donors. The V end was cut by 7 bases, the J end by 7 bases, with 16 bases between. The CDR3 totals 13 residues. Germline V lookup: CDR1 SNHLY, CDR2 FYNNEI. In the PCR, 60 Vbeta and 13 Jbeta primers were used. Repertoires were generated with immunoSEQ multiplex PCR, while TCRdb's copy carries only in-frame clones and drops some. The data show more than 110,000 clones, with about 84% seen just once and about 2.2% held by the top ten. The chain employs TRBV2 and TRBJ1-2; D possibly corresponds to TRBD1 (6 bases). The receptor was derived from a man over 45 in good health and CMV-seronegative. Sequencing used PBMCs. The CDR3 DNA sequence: TGTGCCAGCACTATGGGGGCCCCGAGTGGCTACACCTTC. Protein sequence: CASTMGAPSGYTF.